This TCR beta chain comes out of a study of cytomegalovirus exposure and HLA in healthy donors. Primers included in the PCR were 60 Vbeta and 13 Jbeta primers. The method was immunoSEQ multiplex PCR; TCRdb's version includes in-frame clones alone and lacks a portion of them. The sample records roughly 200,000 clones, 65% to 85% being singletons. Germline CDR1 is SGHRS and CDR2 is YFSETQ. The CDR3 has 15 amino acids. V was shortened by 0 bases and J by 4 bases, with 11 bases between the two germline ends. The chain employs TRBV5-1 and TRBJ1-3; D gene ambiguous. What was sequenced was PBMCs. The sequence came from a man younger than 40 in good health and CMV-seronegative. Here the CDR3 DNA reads TGCGCCAGCAGCTTGGACAGCCGTACGGGAAACACCATATATTTT. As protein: CASSLDSRTGNTIYF.